Each of the 25 T cell receptor beta chains below was sequenced from the same sample in a study of CD4 T cells in relation to SARS-CoV-2 and coronaviruses. Method: immunoSEQ multiplex PCR; TCRdb's copy keeps in-frame clones and lacks some. The top ten clones hold roughly 12% of a sample with 20,000 to 25,000 clones, about 70% of them seen once. These receptors have no known antigen. CD4+ T cells from unexposed donors were obtained before the COVID-19 pandemic (2011-2018). The cells were cultured for about ten days before CD4+ T cells were isolated. Material for sequencing was CD4+ T cells from PBMCs, cultured in vitro. The receptors stem from a human donor in good health.

This clone appeared once. The genes are TRBV6-5 and TRBJ1-1, with D possibly TRBD1 on 6 matching bases. V was shortened by 6 bases and J by 4 bases, with 15 bases between the two germline ends. From germline, CDR1 is MNHEY and CDR2 SVGAGI. The CDR3 consists of 14 residues. The CDR3 DNA follows: TGTGCCAGCAGGGATTCAGGGGTCCTCACTGAAGCTTTCTTT. Translated, it gives CASRDSGVLTEAFF.

This clone was seen a handful of times. V usage is TRBV6-5 and J usage is TRBJ2-2, with 12 bases that match TRBD1. The J segment lost 7 bases and the V segment lost 9 bases, leaving 9 bases of the junction unmatched. Germline CDR1 MNHEY, CDR2 SVGAGI. This CDR3 comprises 15 residues. CDR3: CASLTGTGGLGELFF. CDR3 DNA: TGTGCCAGTCTCACCGGGACAGGGGGCCTCGGGGAGCTGTTTTTT.

The rearrangement links TRBV18 to TRBJ2-2; 13 nucleotides match TRBD2. Per the germline V gene, CDR1 is KGHSH and CDR2 is LQKENI. J gave up 1 base and V 2 bases, and 4 bases lay outside the gene matches. The CDR3 totals 18 residues. The CDR3 DNA follows: TGTGCCAGCTCACCAACAGGACTAGCGGGAGTGAACACCGGGGAGCTGTTTTTT. Translation gives CASSPTGLAGVNTGELFF.

The rearrangement joins TRBV30 to TRBJ1-5, with TRBD1 as a possible D gene (5 bases). CDR1 and CDR2 (germline): GTSNPN, SVGIG (reference sequence). There are 17 residues in the CDR3. V lost 0 bases and J 0 bases, leaving 15 bases between the germline ends. CDR3 amino acids: CAWSVSGSRVSNQPQHF. Here the CDR3 DNA reads TGTGCCTGGAGTGTATCTGGAAGCAGGGTTAGCAATCAGCCCCAGCATTTT.

This chain joins TRBV4-1 and TRBJ2-7; 8 bases agree with TRBD1. The V segment lost 3 bases and the J segment 6 bases; nucleotides outside the gene matches: 16. Germline CDR1 and CDR2: MGHRA and YSYEKL. The CDR3 runs to 17 residues. The CDR3 nucleotides are TGCGCCAGCAGCCAGAACGCCGGGACAGGTCCCCTAAGCGAGCAGTACTTC. Translation gives CASSQNAGTGPLSEQYF.

This sequence joins TRBV24-1 and TRBJ2-1; maybe TRBD1 (6 bases). Trimming removed 6 bases from V and 4 bases from J, with 18 bases in between. The germline V gene has CDR1 KGHDR and CDR2 SFDVKD. The CDR3 runs to 16 residues. The DNA of the CDR3 is TGTGCCACCAGTCCGACAGGACGTTACAATTACAATGAGCAGTTCTTC. This translates into CATSPTGRYNYNEQFF.

This clone was seen more than once but under ten times. The chain combines TRBV7-2 with TRBJ2-2; no reliable D call. Germline assignment: CDR1 SGHTA and CDR2 FQGNSA. V lost 1 base and J 5 bases, leaving 5 bases between the germline ends. The CDR3 is 13 residues long. The CDR3 loop reads CASSLGGTGELFF. The CDR3, as DNA: TGTGCCAGCAGCTTAGGAGGTACCGGGGAGCTGTTTTTT.

The V and J genes are TRBV6-5 and TRBJ2-4; D tentatively fits TRBD1 or TRBD2 (5 bases each). Trimming pared 11 bases from V and 6 bases from J, leaving 14 bases between. The CDR3 has 12 residues. Germline V gives CDR1 MNHEY, CDR2 SVGAGI. CDR3 protein: CAAKERGNIQYF. The CDR3 DNA sequence: TGTGCCGCCAAGGAGAGGGGAAACATTCAGTACTTC.

The chain is built from TRBV6-1 and TRBJ1-2; weak D call: TRBD1 (6 bases). CDR3 length: 16 amino acids. V was cut by 2 bases and J by 8 bases, with 21 bases left in between. CDR1 is MNHNS, CDR2 SASEGT, per germline. DNA of the CDR3: TGTGCCAGCAGTGAATCGGTAGGGGGGGGCTATGGCGGCTACACCTTC. This gives the protein CASSESVGGGYGGYTF.

The rearrangement uses TRBV14 and TRBJ1-3; the D is unclear. The CDR3 length is 15 residues. Germline lookup yields CDR1 SGHDN and CDR2 FVKESK. V was cut by 0 bases and J by 0 bases, with 6 bases left in between. CDR3 DNA sequence: TGTGCCAGCAGCCAAGATGTCGGCTCTGGAAACACCATATATTTT. It yields the protein CASSQDVGSGNTIYF.

The chain combines TRBV15 with TRBJ2-1; 10 bases align to TRBD2. The CDR3 runs 15 residues. After removal of 2 bases from V and 9 bases from J, the junction contained 7 bases not matched to a gene. Germline-derived CDR1 and CDR2 are LNHNV and YYDKDF (reference sequence). The CDR3 DNA reads TGTGCCACCAGCAGATCCCTAGCGGGAGTCAGTGAGCAGTTCTTC. It codes for CATSRSLAGVSEQFF.

V and J are TRBV28 and TRBJ1-2; possibly TRBD1 for D (5 bases). The CDR3 loop spans 13 amino acids. Germline loops: CDR1 MDHEN, CDR2 SYDVKM. V gave up 6 bases and J gave up 7 bases, with 15 bases separating them. The CDR3 spells CASRRGLVGGYTF. The CDR3 nucleotides are TGTGCCAGCAGAAGGGGTTTAGTAGGTGGCTACACCTTC.

V usage is TRBV30 and J usage is TRBJ1-4, with TRBD1 matching over 8 bases. Germline V gene sequence: CDR1 GTSNPN, CDR2 SVGIG (reference sequence). J lost 6 bases, V lost 1 base, and 10 bases had no gene match. The CDR3 runs 16 residues. The CDR3 here is CAWSANGQGGYEKLFF. In DNA, the CDR3 is TGTGCCTGGAGTGCAAACGGACAGGGCGGATATGAAAAACTGTTTTTT.

The chain has TRBV2 and TRBJ1-5; perhaps TRBD1 as D (6 bases). The V end lost 6 bases, the J end lost 4 bases, and 16 bases lay between the germline ends. Germline CDR1 reads SNHLY; CDR2 reads FYNNEI. The CDR3 is 15 residues long. The CDR3 sequence is CASRSGVPLNQPQHF. Here the CDR3 DNA reads TGTGCCAGCAGGTCAGGGGTCCCTCTGAATCAGCCCCAGCATTTT.

The genes are TRBV30 and TRBJ1-1; no clear D gene. This CDR3 contains 13 residues. Trimming stripped 3 bases from V and 4 bases from J, with 12 bases between. Germline loops: CDR1 GTSNPN, CDR2 SVGIG (reference sequence). CDR3 loop: CAWSLVLGTEAFF. The CDR3 region has the DNA TGTGCCTGGAGCCTCGTACTCGGCACTGAAGCTTTCTTT.

The CDR3 loop is CASSQETWGEGEQYF. The CDR3 DNA follows: TGTGCCAGCAGCCAAGAAACATGGGGAGAGGGCGAGCAGTACTTC. The chain has TRBV4-2 and TRBJ2-7, with D perhaps matching TRBD2 (5 bases). The V end lost 0 bases, the J end lost 6 bases, and 15 bases lay between the germline ends. CDR1 and CDR2 from the germline V gene are LGHNA and YNFKEQ. The CDR3 covers 15 residues.

V usage is TRBV7-6 and J usage is TRBJ2-7; no reliable D call. The CDR3 spans 13 residues. Trimming cost V 6 bases and J 0 bases, with 9 bases left between them. Germline V gene sequence: CDR1 SGHVS, CDR2 FNYEAQ. The CDR3 nucleotides read TGTGCCAGCAGTCCGTTGGACTCCTACGAGCAGTACTTC. Amino acid sequence: CASSPLDSYEQYF. Based on the CDR3 plus reference TRBV7-6 and TRBJ2-7, the full variable domain is GAGVSQSPRYKVTKRGQDVALRCDPISGHVSLYWYRQALGQGPEFLTYFNYEAQQDKSGLPNDRFSAERPEGSISTLTIQRTEQRDSAMYRCASSPLDSYEQYFGPGTRLTVT.

The chain employs TRBV19 and TRBJ2-3, with 12 bases fitting TRBD1. Germline CDR1 LNHDA, CDR2 SQIVND (reference sequence). Trimming at V came to 6 bases and at J to 4 bases, leaving 8 bases not matched to a gene. The CDR3 is made up of 16 amino acids. CDR3 sequence reads: CASSLLGQGAPDTQYF. In nucleotides, the CDR3 is TGTGCCAGTAGCCTTCTGGGACAGGGGGCCCCAGATACGCAGTATTTT.

By share, this clone ranks as medium-sized. This rearrangement joins TRBV5-5 to TRBJ1-1, with D tentatively TRBD1 (5 bases). Trimming left V 6 bases short and J 0 bases short, with 12 bases between. The CDR3 loop spans 14 amino acids. Germline CDR1 SGHKS, CDR2 YYEKEE (reference sequence). The chain's CDR3 is CASTGGTLNTEAFF. The CDR3 DNA is TGTGCCAGCACGGGGGGGACCTTGAACACTGAAGCTTTCTTT.

This clone has just a few counts. The rearrangement joins TRBV10-1 to TRBJ2-2; D not certain. From germline, CDR1 is WNHNN and CDR2 SYGVQD (reference sequence). The CDR3 is 14 amino acids. The V end was cut by 6 bases, the J end by 0 bases, with 8 bases between. The CDR3 reads CASRKDPNTGELFF. The CDR3 nucleotides are TGCGCCAGCAGAAAGGACCCGAACACCGGGGAGCTGTTTTTT.

This clone showed up just a few times. The chain carries TRBV24-1 and TRBJ1-5; 11 nucleotides match TRBD1. V shed 9 bases and J 4 bases; nucleotides not matched to a gene: 7. Germline loops: CDR1 KGHDR, CDR2 SFDVKD. This CDR3 region has 15 residues. The CDR3 DNA sequence: TGTGCCACCGGTCCGGGGGACAGGGGGAATCAGCCCCAGCATTTT. It yields the protein CATGPGDRGNQPQHF.

The chain carries TRBV6-6 and TRBJ1-4; TRBD1 matches at 7 bases. V shed 0 bases and J 8 bases; nucleotides not matched to a gene: 9. The CDR3 spans 16 residues. CDR1 MNHNY and CDR2 SVGAGI come from the germline V gene (reference sequence). This CDR3 reads CASSYSYRDSNEKLFF. The DNA for the CDR3 is TGTGCCAGCAGTTACTCGTATCGGGACAGCAACGAAAAACTGTTTTTT.

The rearrangement joins TRBV18 to TRBJ1-1, with TRBD1 as a possible D gene (5 bases). This CDR3 region has 15 residues. Germline CDR1 reads KGHSH; CDR2 reads LQKENI. V was pared by 1 base and J by 6 bases, with 15 bases between. CDR3 residues: CASSPRVQVSAEAFF. CDR3 nucleotide sequence: TGTGCCAGCTCACCACGGGTACAGGTCTCGGCTGAAGCTTTCTTT.

This clone was seen only once. CDR3: CASTEGGADGYTF. CDR3 nucleotides: TGTGCCAGCACTGAGGGGGGGGCGGATGGCTACACCTTC. The V call is TRBV9, the J call TRBJ1-2; possibly TRBD1 for D (6 bases). Deletions cut 6 bases from V and 6 bases from J, with 15 bases between. Germline lookup yields CDR1 SGDLS and CDR2 YYNGEE. The CDR3 is 13 residues long.

The chain employs TRBV7-9 and TRBJ2-3; 8 nucleotides agree with TRBD2. The germline CDR1 and CDR2 sequences are SEHNR and FQNEAQ (reference sequence). The CDR3 spans 16 residues. Trimming took 4 bases from V and 1 from J; bases not matched to a gene: 7. For the CDR3, the DNA is TGTGCCAGCAGCTCAGTAGCGGGAACGGGCACAGATACGCAGTATTTT. This sequence encodes CASSSVAGTGTDTQYF.